This entry features one T cell receptor beta chain sequence. These data belong to a study of blood T cell repertoires in COVID-19. Before being deemed recovered, Cohort 3 donors had two negative PCRs, clearance, or symptom resolution. Per the original data handling: The assay estimated nucleated cells by amplifying reference gene primers. Generated by immunoSEQ multiplex PCR, the TCRdb table keeps only in-frame clones and is missing some. V and J calls and clone size are copied from that table; D and trimming were computed from the DNA. The table has approximately 350,000 clones, less than 90% seen once; the top ten hold 2.5% to 3.5%. This CDR3 is built from 13 residues. The V segment lost 6 bases and the J segment 2 bases; nucleotides outside the gene matches: 4. The germline CDR1 and CDR2 sequences are MDHEN and SYDVKM.

This chain uses TRBV28 with TRBJ2-7, with TRBD1 matching over 7 bases. The clonotype originates from a woman under 40 who had recovered from COVID-19. The source material was PBMCs or T cells enriched from blood (not recorded which). CDR3 DNA: TGTGCCAGCAGGGGGGACAGCCCCTACGAGCAGTACTTC. This translates into CASRGDSPYEQYF.